The 12 T cell receptor beta chains below come from one sample, sequenced in a study of Ad26.COV2.S vaccination and SARS-CoV-2 variants. Using immunoSEQ multiplex PCR, the repertoire was profiled, and TCRdb retains in-frame clones only, with some absent. The sample yields 300,000 to 400,000 clones, around 92% seen once. The starting material was peripheral blood, obtained after recovery from COVID-19. These receptors were taken from a human donor who had recovered from COVID-19.

Worth noting for this clone: At one end the junction does not follow the germline gene, possibly because of a read error. The chain carries TRBV18 and TRBJ2-7; D is perhaps TRBD2 (6 bases). Looked up from germline, CDR1 is KGHSH and CDR2 is LQKENI. The CDR3 loop spans 16 amino acids. DNA of the CDR3: TGTGCCAGCTCACCAGGAGAGACAGTCTTCTATCGGGAGCTGTACTTC. This sequence encodes CASSPGETVFYRELYF. The full variable domain, rest sourced from reference TRBV18 and TRBJ2-7, is NAGVMQNPRHLVRRRGQEARLRCSPMKGHSHVYWYRQLPEEGLKFMVYLQKENIIDESGMPKERFSAEFPKEGPSILRIQQVVRGDSAAYFCASSPGETVFYRELYFGPGTRLTVT.

V is TRBV6-5 and J is TRBJ2-3; TRBD1 might be the D (5 bases). CDR1 and CDR2 from the germline V gene are MNHEY and SVGAGI. Trimming removed 6 bases from V and 5 bases from J, with 9 bases in between. The CDR3 has 12 amino acids. CDR3 sequence (DNA): TGTGCCAGCAGGACAGATCGAGATACGCAGTATTTT. Translating it yields CASRTDRDTQYF.

The chain joins TRBV6-2 or TRBV6-3 to TRBJ1-2, with D possibly matching TRBD1 (5 bases). The CDR3 sequence is 15 residues long. CDR1 is MNHEY and CDR2 is SVGEGT in the germline V gene. Trimming cost V 6 bases and J 0 bases, with 14 bases left between them. The CDR3 reads CASSLDSLPNYGYTF. CDR3 bases: TGTGCCAGCAGCCTCGACAGTCTTCCTAACTATGGCTACACCTTC.

V and J are TRBV6-5 and TRBJ1-2; no clear D. The CDR3 is 13 amino acids. In germline, CDR1 is MNHEY, CDR2 SVGAGI. V was cut by 0 bases and J by 8 bases, with 10 bases left in between. CDR3 DNA sequence: TGTGCCAGCAGTTACTCGGGAAGTCAAGGCTACACCTTC. Translated, it gives CASSYSGSQGYTF.

This chain links TRBV5-4 with TRBJ2-5; the match to TRBD1 covers 9 bases. This CDR3 has 14 residues. Germline assignment: CDR1 SGHNT and CDR2 YYREEE (reference sequence). The ends lost 4 bases at V and 1 base at J; junction bases unmatched: 2. CDR3 loop: CASSPTGGQETQYF. DNA of the CDR3: TGTGCCAGCAGCCCGACAGGGGGCCAAGAGACCCAGTACTTC.

This clone was observed a handful of times. This chain joins TRBV6-5 and TRBJ2-7; D is perhaps TRBD1 (5 bases). V shed 2 bases and J shed 5 bases, with 10 bases lying between them. The length of the CDR3 is 13 residues. Per the germline V gene, CDR1 is MNHEY and CDR2 is SVGAGI. The CDR3 loop is CASSYRVQDEQYF. In DNA form, the CDR3 reads TGTGCCAGCAGTTACCGGGTACAGGACGAGCAGTACTTC.

The V and J genes are TRBV5-1 and TRBJ1-1, with TRBD1 as a possible D gene (5 bases). The germline CDR1 and CDR2 sequences are SGHRS and YFSETQ. V was pared by 4 bases and J by 0 bases, with 10 bases between. The CDR3 is made up of 14 amino acids. The CDR3 is CASSTDRMNTEAFF. The CDR3 DNA reads TGCGCCAGCAGCACCGACAGAATGAACACTGAAGCTTTCTTT.

This clone was counted between two and nine times. This chain uses TRBV7-2 with TRBJ1-6, with unresolved D. The CDR3 loop spans 14 amino acids. Germline V gene lookup returns CDR1 SGHTA and CDR2 FQGNSA. V dropped 6 bases and J dropped 10 bases, with 16 bases sitting between them. The CDR3 DNA is TGTGCCAGCAGGATGACGGTCAGTGGATCACCCCTCCACTTT. Its protein product is CASRMTVSGSPLHF. The full variable domain, in which reference TRBV7-2 and TRBJ1-6 provide the parts outside the CDR3, is GAGVSQSPSNKVTEKGKDVELRCDPISGHTALYWYRQSLGQGLEFLIYFQGNSAPDKSGLPSDRFSAERTGGSVSTLTIQRTQQEDSAVYLCASRMTVSGSPLHFGNGTRLTVT.

The chain employs TRBV3-1 (or the pseudogene TRBV3-2) and TRBJ2-7; 12 bases align to TRBD2. V dropped 0 bases and J dropped 2; count of bases not matched to a gene: 5. CDR1 and CDR2 from the germline V gene are LGHDT and YNNKEL (reference sequence). The CDR3 loop spans 17 amino acids. In DNA, the CDR3 is TGTGCCAGCAGCCAAGACCTAACTAGCGGGGGGACCTACGAGCAGTACTTC. Its translation is CASSQDLTSGGTYEQYF.

The chain is built from TRBV7-9 and TRBJ1-4; 10 bases fit TRBD1. Germline-derived CDR1 and CDR2 are SEHNR and FQNEAQ (reference sequence). The V and J ends lost 5 bases and 7 bases, in that order; junction bases with no gene match: 4. The CDR3 is 14 amino acids. In nucleotides, the CDR3 is TGTGCCAGCAGCCGGACAGGGGGGGTTGAAAAACTGTTTTTT. Residues: CASSRTGGVEKLFF.

The CDR3 here is CASSDGYNEQFF. CDR3 nucleotides: TGCGCCAGCAGTGACGGATACAATGAGCAGTTCTTC. The chain is built from TRBV10-1 and TRBJ2-1; no clear D gene. This CDR3 has 12 amino acids. V was cut by 3 bases and J by 4 bases, with 4 bases left in between. The germline V gene encodes CDR1 WNHNN and CDR2 SYGVQD (reference sequence).

This chain connects TRBV27 to TRBJ1-6, with 8 bases aligning to TRBD1. This CDR3 has 16 residues. CDR1 MNHEY and CDR2 SMNVEV come from the germline V gene (reference sequence). V lost 3 bases to trimming and J lost 7 bases; unmatched junction nucleotides: 8. The CDR3 loop reads CASSFWTGRGNSPLHF. CDR3 coding DNA: TGTGCCAGCAGTTTTTGGACAGGGAGGGGAAATTCACCCCTCCACTTT.